A single sample is the source of the 5 T cell receptor beta chains below, sequenced in a study of blood T cell repertoires in COVID-19. Sequencing used immunoSEQ multiplex PCR; TCRdb keeps in-frame clones, though not all of them. The sample has over 250,000 clones, about 86% seen once. The sequenced material came from peripheral blood. The receptors derive from a woman in her 70s with COVID-19, enrolled during active disease.

The rearrangement links TRBV7-2 to TRBJ1-1; D ambiguous. Looked up from germline, CDR1 is SGHTA and CDR2 is FQGNSA. The CDR3 is 14 residues long. V lost 4 bases, J lost 2 bases, and 11 bases lay in between. The CDR3, as DNA: TGTGCCAGCAGCTACGGCGGGCCCAACACTGAAGCTTTCTTT. Translation: CASSYGGPNTEAFF.

J is TRBJ1-4 and V is TRBV2; 8 bases fit TRBD1. Germline V CDR1 and CDR2: SNHLY, FYNNEI. The CDR3 contains 15 residues. The V gene end was trimmed by 6 bases and the J gene end by 0 bases; junction bases not matched to a gene: 3. CDR3 sequence (DNA): TGTGCCAGCAGGGGGACAGGATCAACTAATGAAAAACTGTTTTTT. Encoded protein: CASRGTGSTNEKLFF.

The V and J genes are TRBV28 and TRBJ1-5, with TRBD1 identical over 9 bases. After removal of 2 bases from V and 3 bases from J, the junction contained 2 bases not matched to a gene. There are 15 residues in the CDR3. Germline CDR1 MDHEN, CDR2 SYDVKM. The CDR3 loop is CASSLGTGLNQPQHF. The CDR3 DNA sequence: TGTGCCAGCAGTTTAGGGACAGGGCTCAATCAGCCCCAGCATTTT.

The genes are TRBV5-4 and TRBJ1-2; 8 positions match TRBD1. This CDR3 has 15 amino acids. The germline V gene encodes CDR1 SGHNT and CDR2 YYREEE (reference sequence). V gave up 1 base and J gave up 4 bases; unmatched junction bases: 6. This chain's CDR3 is CASSLQGAPSYGYTF. DNA of the CDR3: TGTGCCAGCAGCTTGCAGGGGGCCCCTAGCTATGGCTACACCTTC.

V gene TRBV7-2 combines with J gene TRBJ1-6; 7 bases fit TRBD1. The junction had 13 bases not matched to a gene; V was cut back by 1 base and J by 4 bases. Looked up from germline, CDR1 is SGHTA and CDR2 is FQGNSA. The CDR3 runs 19 residues. The DNA of the CDR3 is TGTGCCAGCAGCTTAGACCCCCTCGGGACAGTACGATATAATTCACCCCTCCACTTT. Translating it yields CASSLDPLGTVRYNSPLHF.